A selection of T cell receptor beta chains follows, all from one sample in a study of T-cell reconstitution after alpha-beta-depleted transplantation in children. TCRdb itself ran the PCR reads through MiXCR, one entry per CDR3 protein. The sample includes 450,000 to 600,000 distinct CDR3 sequences, 8% to 11% seen only once; the top ten take roughly 2%. The sequencing here drew on PBMCs, taken before TCRalphabeta/CD19-depleted stem cell transplant. Every receptor here comes from a child aged 2-15 years with inherited bone marrow failure, due to receive a stem cell transplant. Each CDR3 is given with its conserved first and last residue.

j_call | v_call | cdr3_aa
TRBJ2-2 | TRBV5-1 | CASSSGTDYFGELFF
TRBJ1-4 | TRBV4-2 | CASSLGGGREKLFF
TRBJ2-7 | TRBV29-1 | CSVTTSGTYHEQYF
TRBJ2-3 | TRBV20-1 | CSARNYGGTGDTQYF
TRBJ2-7 | TRBV5-6 | CASSFSGPTYEQYF
TRBJ2-7 | TRBV4-1 | CASSQDQRTGTYEQYF
TRBJ2-5 | TRBV12-3/TRBV12-4 | CASRPSGLAEQETQYF
TRBJ2-3 | TRBV9 | CASSVVAGVTDTQYF
TRBJ2-2 | TRBV7-2 | CASSFQREDGGELFF
TRBJ2-7 | TRBV12-3/TRBV12-4 | CASSRDSLYEQYF